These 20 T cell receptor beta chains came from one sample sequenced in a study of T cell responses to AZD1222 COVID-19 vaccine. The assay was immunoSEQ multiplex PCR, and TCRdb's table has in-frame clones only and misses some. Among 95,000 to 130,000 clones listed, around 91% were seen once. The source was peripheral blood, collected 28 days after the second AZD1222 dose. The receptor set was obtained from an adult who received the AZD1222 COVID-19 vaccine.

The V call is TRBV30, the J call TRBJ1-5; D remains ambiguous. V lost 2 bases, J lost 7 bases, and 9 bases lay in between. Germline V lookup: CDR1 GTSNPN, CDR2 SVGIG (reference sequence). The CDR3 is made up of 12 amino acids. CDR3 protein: CAWSFHKQPQHF. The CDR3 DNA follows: TGTGCCTGGAGTTTTCACAAACAGCCCCAGCATTTT.

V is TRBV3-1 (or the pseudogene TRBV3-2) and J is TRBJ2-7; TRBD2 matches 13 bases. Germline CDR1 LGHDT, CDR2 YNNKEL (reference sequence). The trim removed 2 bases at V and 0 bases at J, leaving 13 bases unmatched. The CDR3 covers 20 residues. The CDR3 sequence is CASSQPPGLAGQSFSYEQYF. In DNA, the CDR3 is TGTGCCAGCAGCCAACCCCCGGGACTAGCGGGACAATCCTTCTCCTACGAGCAGTACTTC.

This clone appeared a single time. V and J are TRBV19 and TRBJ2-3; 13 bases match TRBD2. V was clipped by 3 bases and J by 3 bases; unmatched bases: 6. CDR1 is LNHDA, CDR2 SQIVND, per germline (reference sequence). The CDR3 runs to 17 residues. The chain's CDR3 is CASSILTGLAGTDTQYF. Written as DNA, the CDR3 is TGTGCCAGTAGTATTCTCACGGGACTAGCGGGAACAGATACGCAGTATTTT.

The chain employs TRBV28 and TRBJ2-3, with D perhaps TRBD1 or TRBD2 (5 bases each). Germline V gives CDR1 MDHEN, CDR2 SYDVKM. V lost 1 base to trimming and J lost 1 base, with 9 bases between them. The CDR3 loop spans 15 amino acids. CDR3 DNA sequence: TGTGCCAGCAGTTTATCCGGGACGCGCACAGATACGCAGTATTTT. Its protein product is CASSLSGTRTDTQYF.

The CDR3 loop reads CASRWTGGNTGELFF. In DNA form, the CDR3 reads TGTGCCAGCCGCTGGACAGGGGGGAACACCGGGGAGCTGTTTTTT. This chain uses TRBV2 with TRBJ2-2, with 10 bases fitting TRBD1. J was trimmed by 1 base and V by 8 bases; bases with no gene match: 4. The CDR3 contains 15 residues. Germline V gene data show CDR1 as SNHLY and CDR2 as FYNNEI.

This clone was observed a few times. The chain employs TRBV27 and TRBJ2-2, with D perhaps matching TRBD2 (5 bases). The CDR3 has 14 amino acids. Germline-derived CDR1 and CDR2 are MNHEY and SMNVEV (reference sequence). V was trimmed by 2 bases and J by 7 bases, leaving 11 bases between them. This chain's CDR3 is CASSLRQSGGELFF. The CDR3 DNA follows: TGTGCCAGCAGTTTACGTCAGAGCGGCGGGGAGCTGTTTTTT.

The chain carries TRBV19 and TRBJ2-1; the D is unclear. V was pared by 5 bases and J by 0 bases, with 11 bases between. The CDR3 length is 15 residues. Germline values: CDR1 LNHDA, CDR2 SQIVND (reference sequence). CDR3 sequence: CASSWAPFSYNEQFF. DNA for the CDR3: TGTGCCAGTAGTTGGGCTCCCTTCTCCTACAATGAGCAGTTCTTC.

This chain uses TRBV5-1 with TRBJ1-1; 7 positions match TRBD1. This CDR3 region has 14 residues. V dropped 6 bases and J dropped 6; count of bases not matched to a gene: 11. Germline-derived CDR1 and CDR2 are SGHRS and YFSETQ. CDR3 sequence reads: CASKEGAYFAEAFF. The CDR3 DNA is TGCGCCAGCAAAGAGGGGGCGTACTTTGCTGAAGCTTTCTTT.

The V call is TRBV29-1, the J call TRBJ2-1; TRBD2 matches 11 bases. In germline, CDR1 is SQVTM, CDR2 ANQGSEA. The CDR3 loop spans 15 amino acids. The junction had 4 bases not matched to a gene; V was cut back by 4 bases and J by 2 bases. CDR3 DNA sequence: TGCAGCGTTGCGTCTAGCGGGAGGACCTACAATGAGCAGTTCTTC. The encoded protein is CSVASSGRTYNEQFF.

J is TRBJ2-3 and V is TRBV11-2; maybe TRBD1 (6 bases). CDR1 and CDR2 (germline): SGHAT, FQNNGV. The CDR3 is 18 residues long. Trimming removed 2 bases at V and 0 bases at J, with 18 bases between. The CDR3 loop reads CASSLKARGGTSTDTQYF. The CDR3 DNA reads TGTGCCAGCAGCTTAAAGGCCAGGGGCGGAACTAGCACAGATACGCAGTATTTT.

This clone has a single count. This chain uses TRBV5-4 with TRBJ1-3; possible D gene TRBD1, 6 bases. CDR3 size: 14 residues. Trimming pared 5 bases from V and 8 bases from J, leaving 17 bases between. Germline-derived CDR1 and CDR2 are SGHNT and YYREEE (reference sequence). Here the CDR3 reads CASSETGIGDTIYF. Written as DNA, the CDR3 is TGTGCCAGCAGTGAAACAGGGATAGGAGACACCATATATTTT.

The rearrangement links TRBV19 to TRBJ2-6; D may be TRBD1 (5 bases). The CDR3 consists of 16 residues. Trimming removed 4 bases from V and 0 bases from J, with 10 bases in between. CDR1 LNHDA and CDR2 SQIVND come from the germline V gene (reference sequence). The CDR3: CASSTGQNSGANVLTF. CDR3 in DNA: TGTGCCAGTAGTACCGGACAAAACTCTGGGGCCAACGTCCTGACTTTC.

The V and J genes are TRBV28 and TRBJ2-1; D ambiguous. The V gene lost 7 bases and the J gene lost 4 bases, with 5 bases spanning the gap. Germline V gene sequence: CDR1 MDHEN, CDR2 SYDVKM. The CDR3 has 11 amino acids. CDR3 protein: CASIHYNEQFF. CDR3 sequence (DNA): TGTGCCAGCATTCATTACAATGAGCAGTTCTTC.

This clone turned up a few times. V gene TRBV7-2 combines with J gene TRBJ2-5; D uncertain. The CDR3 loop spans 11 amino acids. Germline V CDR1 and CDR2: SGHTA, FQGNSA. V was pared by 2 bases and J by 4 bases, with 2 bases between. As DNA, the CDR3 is TGTGCCAGCAGCTTACCAGAGACCCAGTACTTC. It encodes CASSLPETQYF.

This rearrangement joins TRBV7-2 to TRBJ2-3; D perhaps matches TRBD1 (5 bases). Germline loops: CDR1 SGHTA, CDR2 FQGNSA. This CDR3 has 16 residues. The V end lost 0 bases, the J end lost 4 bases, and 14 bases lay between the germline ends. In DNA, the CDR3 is TGTGCCAGCAGCTTAGCCCCGGGCAGGGTGGCAGATACGCAGTATTTT. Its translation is CASSLAPGRVADTQYF.

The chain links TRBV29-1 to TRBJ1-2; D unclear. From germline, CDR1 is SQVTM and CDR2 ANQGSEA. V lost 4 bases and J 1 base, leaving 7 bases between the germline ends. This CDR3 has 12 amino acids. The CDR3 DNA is TGCAGCGTTGGTGATGGTAACTATGGCTACACCTTC. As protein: CSVGDGNYGYTF.

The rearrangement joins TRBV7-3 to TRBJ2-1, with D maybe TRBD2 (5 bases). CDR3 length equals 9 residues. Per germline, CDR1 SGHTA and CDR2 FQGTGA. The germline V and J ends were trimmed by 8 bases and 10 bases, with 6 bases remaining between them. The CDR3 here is CASGEEQFF. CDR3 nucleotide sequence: TGTGCCAGCGGGGAGGAGCAGTTCTTC.

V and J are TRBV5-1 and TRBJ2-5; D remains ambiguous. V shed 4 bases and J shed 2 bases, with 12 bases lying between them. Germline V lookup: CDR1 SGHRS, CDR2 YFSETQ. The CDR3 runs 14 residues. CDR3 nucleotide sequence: TGCGCCAGCAGCGACGGAAGCTGGCAAGAGACCCAGTACTTC. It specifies CASSDGSWQETQYF.

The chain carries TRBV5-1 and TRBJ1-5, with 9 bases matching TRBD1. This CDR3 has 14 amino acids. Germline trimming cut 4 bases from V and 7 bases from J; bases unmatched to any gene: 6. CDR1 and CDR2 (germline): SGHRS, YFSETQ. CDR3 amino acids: CASSPGQGSQPQHF. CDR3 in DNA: TGCGCCAGCAGCCCTGGACAGGGGAGCCAGCCCCAGCATTTT.

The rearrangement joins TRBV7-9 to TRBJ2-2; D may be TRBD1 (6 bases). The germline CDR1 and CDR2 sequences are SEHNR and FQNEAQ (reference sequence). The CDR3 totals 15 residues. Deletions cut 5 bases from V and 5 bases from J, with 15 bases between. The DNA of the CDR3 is TGTGCCAGCAGCATAGGACAGATGAAAACCGGGGAGCTGTTTTTT. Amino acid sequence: CASSIGQMKTGELFF.